A single sample is the source of the 15 T cell receptor beta chains below, sequenced in a study of blood T cell dynamics during melanoma immunotherapy. Sequenced by immunoSEQ multiplex PCR; TCRdb stores in-frame clones only, minus some. The sample consists of several thousand clones, 96% of them appearing once. Time point meaning: pre-treatment baseline. The sequences come from effector memory CD8+ T cells from blood, collected from a patient treated with checkpoint blockade. The receptors here all came from a human donor with melanoma.

The rearrangement links TRBV29-1 to TRBJ2-5, with D possibly TRBD2 on 6 matching bases. The DNA end lines up better with TRBJ2-7; the J call may be wrong. From germline, CDR1 is SQVTM and CDR2 ANQGSEA. The CDR3 is 11 amino acids. The CDR3 DNA follows: TGCAGCGCAGGGACTGGATACGAGCAGTACTTC. Translated, it gives CSAGTGYEQYF.

The chain has TRBV7-3 and TRBJ2-3; D perhaps matches TRBD2 (5 bases). Trimming shortened V by 5 bases and J by 3 bases, and 9 bases separated the two germline ends. This CDR3 region has 13 residues. Germline CDR1 reads SGHTA; CDR2 reads FQGTGA. The CDR3 reads CASSKRGTDTQYF. As DNA, the CDR3 is TGTGCCAGCAGCAAACGGGGAACAGATACGCAGTATTTT.

J is TRBJ1-5 and V is TRBV6-5; D ambiguous. Trimming removed 5 bases from V and 0 bases from J, with 8 bases in between. This CDR3 has 14 residues. Germline assignment: CDR1 MNHEY and CDR2 SVGAGI. The CDR3 loop is CASSPDGSNQPQHF. The CDR3 DNA is TGTGCCAGCAGTCCGGACGGTAGCAATCAGCCCCAGCATTTT.

This sequence joins TRBV11-1 and TRBJ2-2; the D is unclear. This CDR3 region has 13 residues. V was shortened by 1 base and J by 3 bases, with 3 bases between the two germline ends. Germline loops: CDR1 SGHAT, CDR2 FQDESV (reference sequence). The CDR3 DNA sequence: TGTGCCAGCAGCTTAGTCTACACCGGGGAGCTGTTTTTT. It specifies CASSLVYTGELFF.

Here the CDR3 reads CASSQEGRKYF. The CDR3 DNA reads as TGCGCCAGCAGCCAAGAAGGAAGAAAGTATTTT. V is TRBV4-1 and J is TRBJ2-3; D is undetermined. Germline V gene data show CDR1 as MGHRA and CDR2 as YSYEKL. V dropped 0 bases and J dropped 13 bases, with 8 bases sitting between them. The CDR3 consists of 11 residues.

The rearrangement links TRBV6-1 to TRBJ2-1; 14 positions match TRBD2. Germline V lookup: CDR1 MNHNS, CDR2 SASEGT. V lost 2 bases, J lost 2 bases, and 8 bases stayed unmatched. CDR3 length: 19 residues. CDR3 residues: CASSEWGLAGVSPYNEQFF. The CDR3 DNA reads as TGTGCCAGCAGTGAATGGGGACTAGCGGGAGTAAGCCCCTACAATGAGCAGTTCTTC.

The chain is built from TRBV7-6 and TRBJ2-1; 9 bases line up with TRBD2. Trimming cost V 0 bases and J 9 bases; bases outside gene matches: 9. The germline V gene encodes CDR1 SGHVS and CDR2 FNYEAQ. The CDR3 has 16 residues. CDR3 nucleotide sequence: TGTGCCAGCAGCTTAGCGTTAGCGGGAGTGGGGATTGAGCAGTTCTTC. Its protein product is CASSLALAGVGIEQFF.

The chain uses TRBV5-1 and TRBJ2-3; TRBD2 might be the D (5 bases). CDR3 length: 14 residues. Trimming cost V 5 bases and J 4 bases, with 14 bases left between them. Per germline, CDR1 SGHRS and CDR2 YFSETQ. In DNA, the CDR3 is TGCGCCAGCAGAGCGGTATCGCCACCAGATACGCAGTATTTT. It codes for CASRAVSPPDTQYF.

The chain employs TRBV7-9 and TRBJ2-1; 8 bases match TRBD2. Germline CDR1 is SEHNR and CDR2 is FQNEAQ (reference sequence). The trim removed 5 bases at V and 6 bases at J, leaving 12 bases unmatched. The CDR3 consists of 16 residues. CDR3 loop: CASSNREGYGLNEQFF. The CDR3 DNA is TGTGCCAGCAGCAACCGGGAGGGGTATGGTCTCAATGAGCAGTTCTTC.

The chain has TRBV9 and TRBJ2-1; 7 bases are shared with TRBD2. The junction had 5 bases not matched to a gene; V was cut back by 4 bases and J by 1 base. CDR1 SGDLS and CDR2 YYNGEE come from the germline V gene. This CDR3 has 15 amino acids. The CDR3 DNA reads as TGTGCCAGCAGCTTAGCGGGTGCTTCCTACAATGAGCAGTTCTTC. Amino acids: CASSLAGASYNEQFF.

The V call is TRBV28, the J call TRBJ1-1; D may be TRBD1 (6 bases). Trimming took off 1 base at V and 5 bases at J, with 11 bases between the two ends. CDR1 is MDHEN, CDR2 SYDVKM, per germline. The CDR3 is 14 residues long. The CDR3 sequence: CASSLSRGTTEAFF. Here the CDR3 DNA reads TGTGCCAGCAGTTTATCCAGGGGTACTACTGAAGCTTTCTTT.

This chain uses TRBV18 with TRBJ2-5; no reliable D call. The J call is in doubt because the DNA end fits TRBJ2-7 better. Germline lookup yields CDR1 KGHSH and CDR2 LQKENI. The CDR3 is 11 amino acids. For the CDR3, the DNA is TGTGCCAGCTCACCGCCCTACGAGCAGTACTTC. Protein sequence: CASSPPYEQYF.

The chain employs TRBV6-5 and TRBJ1-1, with D possibly being TRBD1 (5 bases). The CDR3 runs 13 residues. From germline, CDR1 is MNHEY and CDR2 SVGAGI. The V end lost 4 bases, the J end lost 1 base, and 7 bases lay between the germline ends. DNA of the CDR3: TGTGCCAGCAGTTCGGGACGGAACACTGAAGCTTTCTTT. It translates to CASSSGRNTEAFF.

V gene TRBV27 combines with J gene TRBJ1-2; D is ambiguous. Per germline, CDR1 MNHEY and CDR2 SMNVEV (reference sequence). The CDR3 has 15 residues. Trimming removed 3 bases at V and 0 bases at J, with 11 bases between. CDR3 residues: CASSLSLGANYGYTF. CDR3 bases: TGTGCCAGCAGTTTGTCCCTGGGAGCTAACTATGGCTACACCTTC.

The V call is TRBV27, the J call TRBJ1-2; 9 positions match TRBD1. CDR1 and CDR2 (germline): MNHEY, SMNVEV (reference sequence). CDR3 length: 15 amino acids. V dropped 3 bases and J dropped 2; count of bases not matched to a gene: 4. CDR3: CASSLGGTGNYGYTF. CDR3 nucleotides: TGTGCCAGCAGTTTGGGCGGGACAGGGAACTATGGCTACACCTTC.